This is a list of T cell receptor beta chains from one sample in a study of a mutant IDH1 vaccine in newly diagnosed glioma. These TCRs are of unknown antigen specificity. Assay used: immunoSEQ multiplex PCR; TCRdb lists only in-frame clones, some missing. This sample has around 84,000 clones; 75% to 85% occur once, and the top ten carry approximately 5.6%. The sample in question was PBMCs, obtained from a glioma patient whose treatment included an IDH1 peptide vaccine. Receptors originate from a man in his forties with glioma. Both conserved end residues are part of each CDR3. The order of the fields is V gene, CDR3 length, CDR3 protein.

TRBV7-9 | 13 | CASSLDGSTEAFF
TRBV12-5 | 17 | CASGLGITRSSYNEQFF
TRBV15 | 15 | CATSRVSGGAETQYF
TRBV5-4 | 14 | CASSLEGGNQPQHF
TRBV19 | 14 | CASSKGQGEEKLFF
TRBV6-1 | 11 | CASRGYNEQFF
TRBV7-9 | 14 | CASTWVAGASEQFF
TRBV30 | 15 | CAAEDPGTGGVGSFF
TRBV21-1 | 15 | CASSKGTVLCSPLHF
TRBV5-6 | 15 | CASSPGGAGYYEQFF
TRBV7-9 | 15 | CASRPGTGLTGELFF
TRBV5-1 | 17 | CASSYGPSGVSNQPQHF
TRBV7-2 | 15 | CASSVLQGLNEKLFF
TRBV9 | 13 | CASSVAEEEKLFF
TRBV4-1 | 17 | CASSQDRDSGPPYEQYF
TRBV30 | 12 | CAWTIEGGGQFF
TRBV5-4 | 14 | CASSPDRVGTEAFF
TRBV7-6 | 16 | CASSLGQVFNTGELFF
TRBV4-1 | 13 | CASSQTRGYEQYF
TRBV6-6 | 12 | CASSYSDPGAFF
TRBV6-5 | 16 | CASSYSITSSGNTIYF
TRBV19 | 14 | CASSIGTSTDTQYF
TRBV28 | 17 | CASSSSRQGILNTEAFF
TRBV5-1 | 11 | CASTQADTQYF
TRBV2 | 17 | CASSARDRGSGANVLTF
TRBV7-2 | 15 | CASSPLAGAYNEQFF
TRBV4-2 | 18 | CASSQGVGQGGYQNIQYF
TRBV4-3 | 12 | CASSQGGVGYTF
TRBV28 | 11 | CASSSYNEQFF
TRBV7-9 | 13 | CASTLAGTDTQYF
TRBV4-3 | 17 | CASSPGAWGRGTGELFF
TRBV6-5 | 11 | CASSLGDTQYF
TRBV11-2 | 16 | CASSLDAGVVYNEQFF
TRBV5-1 | 14 | CASRQGNSGNTIYF
TRBV21-1 | 14 | CASLSGQIQETQYF
TRBV4-1 | 13 | CASSLDGNTEAFF
TRBV5-5 | 11 | CASSLGTGAFF
TRBV6-4 | 15 | CASSDGSSGSNEQFF
TRBV30 | 12 | CAWSTTGGKAFF
TRBV11-2 | 14 | CASSLDRLSYEQYF
TRBV7-2 | 16 | CASSLGRGTGFEKLFF
TRBV5-8 | 14 | CASSLGTGGEKLFF
TRBV30 | 14 | CAWTLDRVNQPQHF
TRBV5-1 | 13 | CASRAGSSYEQYF
TRBV28 | 15 | CASSLSTTGNYGYTF
TRBV4-3 | 16 | CASSSRLAGSGETQYF
TRBV9 | 15 | CASSVATWGPGEQFF
TRBV4-1 | 18 | CASSQEGGQGDIGNEQFF
TRBV7-7 | 13 | CASSLADTGELFF
TRBV27 | 15 | CASSFLLGGGNTIYF
TRBV7-2 | 12 | CASSPPGREQYF